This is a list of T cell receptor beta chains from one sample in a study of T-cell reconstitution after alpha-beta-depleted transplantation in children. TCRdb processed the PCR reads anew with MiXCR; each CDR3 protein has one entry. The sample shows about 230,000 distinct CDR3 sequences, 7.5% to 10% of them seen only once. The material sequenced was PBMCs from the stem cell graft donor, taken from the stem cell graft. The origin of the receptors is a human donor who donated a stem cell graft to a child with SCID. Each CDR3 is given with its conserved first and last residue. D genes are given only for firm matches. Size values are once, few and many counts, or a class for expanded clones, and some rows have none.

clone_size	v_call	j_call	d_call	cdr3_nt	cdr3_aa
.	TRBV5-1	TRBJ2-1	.	TGCGCCAGCAGCCCTCTGGGGTGGGGCGCTTACAATGAGCAGTTCTTC	CASSPLGWGAYNEQFF
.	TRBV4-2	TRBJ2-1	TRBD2	TGTGCCATCGGCCCCGGGCTAGCGGTTTCCAATGAGCAGTTCTTC	CAIGPGLAVSNEQFF
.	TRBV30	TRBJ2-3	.	TGTGCCTGGGGGGGGTTCGCAGATACGCAGTATTTT	CAWGGFADTQYF
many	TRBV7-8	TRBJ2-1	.	TGTGCCAGCGCATTCAGGGACAATGAGCAGTTCTTC	CASAFRDNEQFF
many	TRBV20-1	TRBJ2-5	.	TGCAGTGCTAGTCCCAGGGCAGAGACCCAGTACTTC	CSASPRAETQYF
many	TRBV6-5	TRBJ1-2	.	TGTGCCAGCAGTTACTCGGCGCAGGGTGGCTATGGCTACACCTTC	CASSYSAQGGYGYTF
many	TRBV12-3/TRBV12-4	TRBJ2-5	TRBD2	TGTGCCAGCACCAACTTCGGCAGGACTAGCGGGGTCTATTTCAAAGAGACCCAGTACTTC	CASTNFGRTSGVYFKETQYF
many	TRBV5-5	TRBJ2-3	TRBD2	TGTGCCAGCAGCTTAGGGACTAGCGGGGGGGCCATAGATACGCAGTATTTT	CASSLGTSGGAIDTQYF
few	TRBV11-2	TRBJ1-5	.	TGTGCCAGCAGCTTAGATACTCATTTAGGCAATCAGCCCCAGCATTTT	CASSLDTHLGNQPQHF
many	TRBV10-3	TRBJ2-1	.	TGTGCCATCAGTGAGTCGACTAGGGATGAGCAGTTCTTC	CAISESTRDEQFF
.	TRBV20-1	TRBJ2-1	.	TGCACTGCTATCTGGGGCCTTTTGGATGAGCAGTTCTTC	CTAIWGLLDEQFF
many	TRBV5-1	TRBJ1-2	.	TGCGCCAGCAGCTTGGGGTCGGGAAACTATGGCTACACCTTC	CASSLGSGNYGYTF
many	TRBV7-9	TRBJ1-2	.	TGTGCCAGCAGCTTTGGTGGCGGGACCTATGGCTACACCTTC	CASSFGGGTYGYTF
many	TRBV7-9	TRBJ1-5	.	TGTGCCAGCAGCGGTAGGGTTCGGCCCAATCAGCCCCAGCATTTT	CASSGRVRPNQPQHF